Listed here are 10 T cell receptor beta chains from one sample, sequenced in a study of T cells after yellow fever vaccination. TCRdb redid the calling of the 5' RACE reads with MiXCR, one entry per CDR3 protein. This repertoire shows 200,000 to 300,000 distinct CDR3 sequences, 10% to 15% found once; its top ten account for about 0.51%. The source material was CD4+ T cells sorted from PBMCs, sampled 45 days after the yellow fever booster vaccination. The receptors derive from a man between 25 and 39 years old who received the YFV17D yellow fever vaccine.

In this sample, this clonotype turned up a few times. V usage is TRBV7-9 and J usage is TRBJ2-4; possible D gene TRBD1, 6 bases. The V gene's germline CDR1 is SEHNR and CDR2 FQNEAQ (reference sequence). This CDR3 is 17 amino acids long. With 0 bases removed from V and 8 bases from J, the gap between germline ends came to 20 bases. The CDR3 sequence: CASSLAVGAGPRDIQYF. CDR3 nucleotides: TGTGCCAGCAGCTTAGCAGTGGGGGCGGGCCCACGAGACATTCAGTACTTC.

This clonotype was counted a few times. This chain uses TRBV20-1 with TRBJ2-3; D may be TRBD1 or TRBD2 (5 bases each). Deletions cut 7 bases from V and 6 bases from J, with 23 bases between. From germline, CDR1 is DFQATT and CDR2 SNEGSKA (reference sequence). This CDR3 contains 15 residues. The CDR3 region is CSVPSGTAGEDTQYF. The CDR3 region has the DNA TGCAGTGTTCCCTCCGGGACCGCCGGGGAGGATACGCAGTATTTT.

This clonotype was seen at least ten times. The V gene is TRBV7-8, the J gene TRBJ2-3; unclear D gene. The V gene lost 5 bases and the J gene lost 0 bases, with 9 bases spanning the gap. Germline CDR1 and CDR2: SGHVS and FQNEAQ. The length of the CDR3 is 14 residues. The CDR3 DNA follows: TGTGCCAGCAGCCCTGGACCGAGCACAGATACGCAGTATTTT. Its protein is CASSPGPSTDTQYF.

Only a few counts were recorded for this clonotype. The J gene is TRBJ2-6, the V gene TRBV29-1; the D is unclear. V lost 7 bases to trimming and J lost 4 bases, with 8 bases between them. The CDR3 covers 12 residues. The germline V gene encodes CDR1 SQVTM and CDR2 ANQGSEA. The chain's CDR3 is CSGIAGANVLTF. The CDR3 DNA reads TGCAGCGGGATAGCCGGGGCCAACGTCCTGACTTTC.

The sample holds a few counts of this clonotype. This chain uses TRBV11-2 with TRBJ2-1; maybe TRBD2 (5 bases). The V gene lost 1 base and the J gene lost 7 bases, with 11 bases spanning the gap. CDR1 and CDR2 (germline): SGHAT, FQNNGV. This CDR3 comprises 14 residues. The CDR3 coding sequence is TGTGCCAGCAGCTTAGTGGGAGACTGGAATGAGCAGTTCTTC. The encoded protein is CASSLVGDWNEQFF. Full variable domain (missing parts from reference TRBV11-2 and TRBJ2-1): EAGVAQSPRYKIIEKRQSVAFWCNPISGHATLYWYQQILGQGPKLLIQFQNNGVVDDSQLPKDRFSAERLKGVDSTLKIQPAKLEDSAVYLCASSLVGDWNEQFFGPGTRLTVL.

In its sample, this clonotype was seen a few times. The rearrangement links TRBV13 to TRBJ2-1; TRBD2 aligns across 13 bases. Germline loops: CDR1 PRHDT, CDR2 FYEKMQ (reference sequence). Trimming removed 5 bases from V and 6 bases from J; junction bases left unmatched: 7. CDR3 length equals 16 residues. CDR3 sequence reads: CASSPPGLAGSNEQFF. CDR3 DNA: TGTGCCAGCAGCCCCCCGGGACTAGCGGGATCCAATGAGCAGTTCTTC.

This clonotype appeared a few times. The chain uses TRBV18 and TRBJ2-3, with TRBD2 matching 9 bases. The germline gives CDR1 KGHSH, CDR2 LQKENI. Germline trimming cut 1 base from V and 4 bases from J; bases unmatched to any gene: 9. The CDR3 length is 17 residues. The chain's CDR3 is CASSPRLAAGFADTQYF. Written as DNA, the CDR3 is TGTGCCAGCTCACCACGACTAGCGGCGGGTTTTGCAGATACGCAGTATTTT. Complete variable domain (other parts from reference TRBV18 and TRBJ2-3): NAGVMQNPRHLVRRRGQEARLRCSPMKGHSHVYWYRQLPEEGLKFMVYLQKENIIDESGMPKERFSAEFPKEGPSILRIQQVVRGDSAAYFCASSPRLAAGFADTQYFGPGTRLTVL.

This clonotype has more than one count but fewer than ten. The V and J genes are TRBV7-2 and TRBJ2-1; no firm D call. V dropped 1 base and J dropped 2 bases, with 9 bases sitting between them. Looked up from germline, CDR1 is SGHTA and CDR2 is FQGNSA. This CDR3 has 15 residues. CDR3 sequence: CASSLGPGPYNEQFF. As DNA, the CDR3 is TGTGCCAGCAGCTTAGGTCCCGGGCCCTACAATGAGCAGTTCTTC.

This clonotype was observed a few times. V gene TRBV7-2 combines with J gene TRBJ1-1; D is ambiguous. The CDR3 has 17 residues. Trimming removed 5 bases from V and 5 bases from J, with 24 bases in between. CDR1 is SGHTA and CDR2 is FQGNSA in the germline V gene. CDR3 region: CASSPSGQAGRRTEAFF. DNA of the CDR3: TGTGCCAGCAGCCCTAGCGGGCAGGCGGGTCGTCGGACTGAAGCTTTCTTT.

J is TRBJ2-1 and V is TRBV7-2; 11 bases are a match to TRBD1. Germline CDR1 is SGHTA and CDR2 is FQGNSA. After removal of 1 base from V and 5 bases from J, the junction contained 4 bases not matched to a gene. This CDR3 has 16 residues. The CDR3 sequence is CASSLGLGQGDNEQFF. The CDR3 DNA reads TGTGCCAGCAGCTTAGGTTTGGGACAGGGGGACAATGAGCAGTTCTTC.